These 6 T cell receptor beta chains were sequenced from one sample in a study of blood T cells in healthy people across ages. For the second PCR, which ran for about 7 to 11 cycles, a sample-barcoded 5' primer and a J-beta primer mix were used. MiXCR was run by TCRdb on the 5' RACE reads, yielding one entry per CDR3 protein. This table holds 780,000 or so distinct CDR3 sequences, 45% to 70% found once. Sequenced material: blood. Source of these receptors: a man in his forties in good health.

The gene calls are TRBV4-2 and TRBJ2-4; D assignment may be TRBD1 or TRBD2 (5 bases each). The V and J ends lost 1 base and 7 bases respectively, with 11 bases between them. The CDR3 has 14 amino acids. The germline V gene has CDR1 LGHNA and CDR2 YNFKEQ. CDR3 amino acids: CASSQGGSDNIQYF. In DNA form, the CDR3 reads TGTGCCAGCAGCCAAGGGGGGTCAGATAACATTCAGTACTTC.

The genes are TRBV20-1 and TRBJ2-3; D gene uncertain. The V and J ends lost 2 bases and 10 bases respectively, with 10 bases between them. CDR3 length: 11 residues. Germline assignment: CDR1 DFQATT and CDR2 SNEGSKA (reference sequence). The CDR3 sequence: CSARSGDPQYF. The DNA for the CDR3 is TGCAGTGCTAGATCAGGCGATCCGCAGTATTTT.

This chain uses TRBV7-2 with TRBJ2-1, with D perhaps TRBD1 (5 bases). Trimming left V 4 bases short and J 6 bases short, with 7 bases between. The germline V gene encodes CDR1 SGHTA and CDR2 FQGNSA. The CDR3 consists of 12 residues. CDR3 DNA sequence: TGTGCCAGCAGCTCCGACAGCAATGAGCAGTTCTTC. Protein: CASSSDSNEQFF.

The chain uses TRBV3-1 and TRBJ2-1, with TRBD1 matching over 8 bases. The V gene's germline CDR1 is LGHDT and CDR2 YNNKEL (reference sequence). This CDR3 has 14 amino acids. Losses at the gene ends were 2 bases for V and 6 bases for J; bases not matched to a gene: 3. CDR3 nucleotide sequence: TGTGCCAGCAGCCAACGGACAGGGTTCAATGAGCAGTTCTTC. It translates to CASSQRTGFNEQFF.

The rearrangement uses TRBV7-2 and TRBJ2-2; TRBD2 might be the D (5 bases). The germline CDR1 and CDR2 sequences are SGHTA and FQGNSA. The length of the CDR3 is 14 residues. V lost 5 bases and J lost 2, with 9 bases in between. CDR3 sequence (DNA): TGTGCCAGCAGCCGGGAACCTAACACCGGGGAGCTGTTTTTT. As protein: CASSREPNTGELFF.

V usage is TRBV25-1 and J usage is TRBJ2-4; TRBD1 or TRBD2 may be the D gene (5 bases each). The DNA matches TRBJ2-5 better at its end, which makes the J call doubtful. The CDR3 has 14 amino acids. CDR1 MGHDK and CDR2 SYGVNS come from the germline V gene. CDR3: CASSESGPRETQYF. CDR3 DNA sequence: TGTGCCAGCAGTGAGTCGGGACCCAGAGAGACCCAGTACTTC.